This TCR beta chain is from a study of siplizumab effects on memory and regulatory T cells (dated by TCRdb to the late 2010s). Notes on the research overall: The study looked at the effect of siplizumab, an anti-CD2 antibody, on alloreactive T-cell subsets in allogeneic mixed lymphocyte reactions made from human PBMCs.

TCRbeta CDR3 sequencing was performed on sorted unstimulated T cells and on proliferating T cells recovered from mixed lymphocyte reactions. Fresh whole blood from about 11 HLA-typed healthy donors was used as the source from which PBMCs were isolated. Unstimulated CD4+ regulatory T cells were FACS-sorted to map the origin of alloreactive clones. The library relied on the immunoSEQ multiplex PCR assay. Some 1.1 x 10^5 TCR templates per sample were assayed by the deep sequencing platform. Genomic DNA extracted from sorted T cells was used for TCRbeta CDR3 sequencing. In the source study's methods: Clonal analysis of TCRbeta CDR3 data was done in the R programming language. Alloreactive CD4+ and CD8+ clones were defined by comparing unstimulated samples with post-reaction CFSE-low samples. By matching sequences to the repertoires of sorted unstimulated Treg and non-Treg cells, each alloreactive CD4+ clone was assigned a regulatory or non-regulatory origin. This immuneACCESS table, as held by TCRdb, lists in-frame sequences with V and J called but not all clones. Of the missing ones, under half trace to an unresolved V gene in checked studies; the others have no known cause. Clone size and the V and J calls come from that table; the DNA yielded D and trimming. A total of some 97,000 clones appear in this sample, around 95% of them only once. The top ten constitute about 0.6% of the sample.

The research as a whole found: About 80-97% of proliferating CD4+ or CD8+ clones could not be given a naive or memory phenotype. Whether proliferating Tregs from siplizumab cultures were suppressive was not functionally confirmed. The cumulative frequency of alloreactive sequences that could be traced back to unstimulated CD4+ memory T cells was significantly reduced by siplizumab. Unstimulated naive T cells appeared to be more diverse than memory T cells, and naive cells seemed to make a substantial contribution to the alloresponse. Because sequences below about 10^-5 frequency were poorly captured, only a minor fraction of alloreactive clones could be mapped to unstimulated subsets. Of the alloreactive CD4+ clones that could be mapped, the Treg-derived share averaged about 63% with siplizumab compared with under 30% in control reactions.

Note on this clone: This receptor's antigen is unknown. Per-base quality was not reported, and no clone a single base away is much larger than it.

Sequencing used Tregs sorted from blood. The clonotype was recovered from a human donor in good health.

Here is the DNA: TGTGCCAGCAGCCCGGATTTGGGAGTATGGACCGGGGAGCTGTTTTTT. This encodes CASSPDLGVWTGELFF. This receptor chain uses TRBV5-4 and TRBJ2-2, with a weak D call of TRBD2 (5 bases match). The CDR1 and CDR2 encoded by the germline V gene (reference sequence) are SGHNT and YYREEE. The CDR3 has 16 amino acids, counting the end cysteine and phenylalanine. Kept here is only the CDR3 DNA, which spans 48 bases and is read in frame from base 1. Trimming at the junction amounts to 4 bases on V and 5 bases on J, and the germline ends lie 18 bases apart.